The rows below give T cell receptor beta chains drawn from one sample of a study of blood T cell repertoires in COVID-19. Assay: immunoSEQ multiplex PCR; the TCRdb copy retains only in-frame clones and omits some. The sample holds some 140,000 clones, around 85% seen once. Sequencing was carried out using peripheral blood. All receptors come from a man in his sixties with COVID-19, enrolled during active disease. Both conserved end residues are part of each CDR3. D genes are given only for firm matches. Only part of the rows carry a size: once, few, many, or a class if the clone is expanded.

d_gene,j_gene,v_gene,abundance,CDR3aa,CDR3nt
NA,TRBJ1-2,TRBV2,NA,CASTFDSRYGYTF,TGTGCCAGCACCTTTGACAGTAGGTATGGCTACACCTTC
NA,TRBJ1-1,TRBV15,NA,CATSRDFQGLTEAFF,TGTGCCACCAGCAGAGATTTTCAGGGGCTGACTGAAGCTTTCTTT
TRBD2,TRBJ2-1,TRBV19,NA,CASSNGLAGADEQFF,TGTGCCAGTAGTAACGGACTAGCGGGGGCGGATGAGCAGTTCTTC
TRBD2,TRBJ2-7,TRBV11-2,NA,CASSEGLAGPYEQYF,TGTGCCAGCAGCGAGGGACTAGCGGGACCATACGAGCAGTACTTC
NA,TRBJ1-2,TRBV6-5,NA,CASSYGPAGGTYGYTF,TGTGCCAGCAGTTACGGTCCGGCCGGAGGAACCTATGGCTACACCTTC
TRBD2,TRBJ2-1,TRBV9,NA,CASSPGLAAYNEQFF,TGTGCCAGCAGCCCTGGACTAGCGGCCTACAATGAGCAGTTCTTC
NA,TRBJ1-3,TRBV19,NA,CASSIPAGSGNTIYF,TGTGCCAGTAGTATTCCGGCAGGCTCTGGAAACACCATATATTTT
NA,TRBJ1-4,TRBV11-2,NA,CATQGEKLFF,TGTGCAACACAGGGAGAAAAACTGTTTTTT
NA,TRBJ2-7,TRBV5-6,NA,CASSFAGIGNEQYF,TGTGCCAGCAGCTTTGCGGGCATCGGCAACGAGCAGTACTTC
TRBD1,TRBJ1-1,TRBV5-6,NA,CASSRRGLMNTEAFF,TGTGCCAGCAGCCGCAGGGGGCTGATGAACACTGAAGCTTTCTTT
TRBD1,TRBJ1-2,TRBV5-4,NA,CASSLGDRESYGYTF,TGTGCCAGCAGCTTGGGGGACAGGGAGAGCTATGGCTACACCTTC
NA,TRBJ1-2,TRBV4-2,NA,CASSQGLEGYGYTF,TGTGCCAGCAGCCAAGGTCTCGAGGGCTATGGCTACACCTTC
NA,TRBJ1-2,TRBV27,NA,CASSSPGSSVYGYTF,TGTGCCAGCAGTTCACCGGGGAGCTCAGTCTATGGCTACACCTTC
TRBD1,TRBJ2-3,TRBV24-1,NA,CATRDTGVDTQYF,TGTGCCACCAGGGACACAGGGGTAGATACGCAGTATTTT
TRBD2,TRBJ2-1,TRBV3-1/TRBV3-2,NA,CASSQVLPGLAGGYEQFF,TGTGCCAGCAGCCAAGTTCTGCCTGGACTAGCGGGGGGCTATGAGCAGTTCTTC
NA,TRBJ2-1,TRBV6-6,once,CASSYSASGGGSSYNEQFF,TGTGCCAGCAGCTACTCGGCTAGCGGAGGGGGGAGCTCCTACAATGAGCAGTTCTTC
TRBD2,TRBJ2-3,TRBV28,NA,CASSRYGRSDTDTQYF,TGTGCCAGCAGTCGTTACGGGAGGAGTGACACAGATACGCAGTATTTT
NA,TRBJ1-2,TRBV4-2,NA,CASSQEATAVNYGYTF,TGTGCCAGCAGCCAAGAGGCCACAGCGGTTAACTATGGCTACACCTTC
TRBD2,TRBJ2-5,TRBV11-3,NA,CASSPGMTSRETQYF,TGTGCCAGCAGCCCTGGGATGACTAGCCGAGAGACCCAGTACTTC
NA,TRBJ1-2,TRBV5-8,few,CASSLHSNYGYTF,TGTGCCAGCAGCTTGCACTCTAACTATGGCTACACCTTC
NA,TRBJ1-3,TRBV7-8,NA,CASSLGVTSLNTIYF,TGTGCCAGCAGCTTAGGTGTCACATCCTTAAACACCATATATTTT
TRBD1,TRBJ2-7,TRBV19,NA,CASSSFRQGAYEQYF,TGTGCCAGTAGTTCCTTCAGACAGGGCGCCTACGAGCAGTACTTC
TRBD1,TRBJ1-4,TRBV6-5,NA,CASQPLGQGGEKLFF,TGTGCCAGCCAACCGTTGGGACAGGGCGGTGAAAAACTGTTTTTT
NA,TRBJ1-5,TRBV4-3,NA,CASSQEPGSGQPQHF,TGCGCCAGCAGCCAAGAGCCAGGGTCGGGTCAGCCCCAGCATTTT
NA,TRBJ1-5,TRBV19,NA,CASSPHPDNVGNQPQHF,TGTGCCAGTAGCCCTCACCCCGACAACGTTGGCAATCAGCCCCAGCATTTT
TRBD2,TRBJ2-1,TRBV29-1,few,CSVRLAGTGEQFF,TGCAGCGTTAGACTAGCGGGGACGGGAGAGCAGTTCTTC
TRBD1,TRBJ1-2,TRBV5-1,NA,CASSLAGGNSGYTF,TGCGCCAGCAGCTTGGCAGGGGGCAATAGTGGCTACACCTTC
TRBD1,TRBJ1-5,TRBV15,NA,CATSREGQGNNQPQHF,TGTGCCACCAGCAGAGAGGGACAGGGGAACAATCAGCCCCAGCATTTT
TRBD1,TRBJ1-5,TRBV7-2,NA,CASSLGQGNQPQHF,TGTGCCAGCAGCCTGGGACAGGGGAATCAGCCCCAGCATTTT
NA,TRBJ2-5,TRBV5-8,NA,CASSLKRTQYF,TGTGCCAGCAGCTTGAAGCGGACCCAGTACTTC
TRBD1,TRBJ1-5,TRBV19,NA,CASSPQDRGLSQPQHF,TGTGCCAGTAGTCCGCAGGACAGGGGGCTTAGTCAGCCCCAGCATTTT
NA,TRBJ1-5,TRBV19,NA,CASSRGGSQPQHF,TGTGCCTCGAGTCGGGGGGGTAGTCAGCCCCAGCATTTT
NA,TRBJ1-6,TRBV7-9,NA,CASSSPARGSSYNSPLHF,TGTGCCAGCAGCTCGCCTGCAAGGGGTAGCTCCTATAATTCACCCCTCCACTTT
TRBD2,TRBJ2-3,TRBV18,once,CASHGSLAGGPDTQYF,TGTGCCAGCCACGGGAGTCTAGCGGGAGGCCCAGATACGCAGTATTTT
NA,TRBJ1-1,TRBV19,NA,CASSIAGMNTEAFF,TGTGCCAGTAGTATAGCCGGGATGAACACTGAAGCTTTCTTT
NA,TRBJ2-2,TRBV7-3,NA,CASSGTNTGELFF,TGTGCCAGCAGCGGGACAAACACCGGGGAGCTGTTTTTT
NA,TRBJ1-2,TRBV11-2,NA,CASSLGGRYGYTF,TGTGCCAGCAGCTTAGGGGGCAGATATGGCTACACCTTC
NA,TRBJ2-1,TRBV19,NA,CASRDYNEQFF,TGTGCCAGCCGGGACTACAATGAGCAGTTCTTC
TRBD1,TRBJ2-1,TRBV7-6,once,CASTSTGGSYNEQFF,TGTGCCAGCACCTCAACAGGGGGGTCCTACAATGAGCAGTTCTTC
NA,TRBJ1-2,TRBV7-9,NA,CASSLAHPVEGKGGYTF,TGTGCCAGCAGCTTAGCCCACCCCGTGGAGGGGAAGGGAGGCTACACCTTC
TRBD1,TRBJ2-1,TRBV18,NA,CASSPSLGTDNEQFF,TGTGCCAGCTCACCATCTCTGGGGACAGACAATGAGCAGTTCTTC
TRBD1,TRBJ2-7,TRBV19,once,CASSIRTGSNYEQYF,TGTGCCAGTAGTATACGGACAGGGTCAAACTACGAGCAGTACTTC
NA,TRBJ1-5,TRBV30,NA,CAWSIKGNQPQHF,TGTGCCTGGAGTATTAAGGGGAATCAGCCCCAGCATTTT
TRBD1,TRBJ1-5,TRBV18,NA,CASSSTTGGRNQPQHF,TGTGCCAGCTCAAGCACAACAGGGGGGCGCAATCAGCCCCAGCATTTT
NA,TRBJ2-5,TRBV9,NA,CASSVGGTNNQETQYF,TGTGCCAGCAGCGTAGGAGGGACAAATAACCAAGAGACCCAGTACTTC
NA,TRBJ2-7,TRBV28,NA,CASRDSVVDEQYF,TGTGCCAGCAGGGACAGTGTGGTTGACGAGCAGTACTTC
NA,TRBJ1-1,TRBV11-3,NA,CASSLEPFGSQNTEAFF,TGTGCCAGCAGCTTAGAGCCATTCGGGAGCCAGAACACTGAAGCTTTCTTT
TRBD1,TRBJ2-7,TRBV11-3,NA,CASSRDSIYEQYF,TGTGCCAGCAGCCGGGACAGCATTTACGAGCAGTACTTC
NA,TRBJ2-7,TRBV24-1,NA,CATSDPGHTTRQYF,TGTGCCACCAGTGATCCGGGACATACAACTCGGCAGTACTTC
TRBD2,TRBJ2-3,TRBV18,NA,CASHGLAGGFSTDTQYF,TGTGCCAGCCACGGACTAGCGGGAGGATTTAGCACAGATACGCAGTATTTT